Presented here are 26 T cell receptor beta chains from one specimen sequenced in a study of CD8 T cells in Susac syndrome. Random-hexamer reverse transcription was applied to about 0.5 to 1 ug RNA. TCRdb reprocessed the immunoSEQ multiplex PCR reads with MiXCR, giving one entry per CDR3 protein. The sample has some 220,000 distinct CDR3 sequences; about 95% are singletons. The sample taken for sequencing was CD4+ T cells from PBMCs. These TCRs come from a human donor with multiple sclerosis.

The V call is TRBV29-1, the J call TRBJ1-2; possible D gene TRBD1, 5 bases. This CDR3 contains 13 residues. The V end was cut by 7 bases, the J end by 8 bases, with 20 bases between. Germline values: CDR1 SQVTM, CDR2 ANQGSEA. This CDR3 is CSANGGEVRGYTF. Written as DNA, the CDR3 is TGCAGCGCCAACGGGGGAGAGGTGAGGGGCTACACCTTC.

The chain has TRBV7-3 and TRBJ2-5; D uncertain. Germline V gene data show CDR1 as SGHTA and CDR2 as FQGTGA. This CDR3 region has 14 residues. The ends were cut back, 2 bases at V and 5 bases at J, with 12 bases in the middle. Written as DNA, the CDR3 is TGTGCCAGCAGCTTAGGATCAGCTAAGGAGACCCAGTACTTC. It specifies CASSLGSAKETQYF.

The chain is built from TRBV6-5 and TRBJ2-1; TRBD2 aligns across 10 bases. Germline lookup yields CDR1 MNHEY and CDR2 SVGAGI. This CDR3 is 15 amino acids long. Germline trimming cut 4 bases from V and 4 bases from J; bases unmatched to any gene: 4. For the CDR3, the DNA is TGTGCCAGCAGTTCCGGGACTAGCGAATACAATGAGCAGTTCTTC. As protein: CASSSGTSEYNEQFF.

This chain connects TRBV30 to TRBJ2-7; D not resolved. Trimming shortened V by 7 bases and J by 0 bases, and 7 bases separated the two germline ends. The CDR3 is 11 residues long. Germline V gene data show CDR1 as GTSNPN and CDR2 as SVGIG (reference sequence). The DNA for the CDR3 is TGTGCCTTCTCGAGCTCCTACGAGCAGTACTTC. Translating it yields CAFSSSYEQYF. The variable domain in full, with the rest retrieved from reference TRBV30 and TRBJ2-7, is SQTIHQWPATLVQPVGSPLSLECTVEGTSNPNLYWYRQAAGRGLQLLFYSVGIGQISSEVPQNLSASRPQDRQFILSSKKLLLSDSGFYLCAFSSSYEQYFGPGTRLTVT.

The rearrangement links TRBV7-2 to TRBJ2-1; D is tentatively TRBD1 or TRBD2 (5 bases each). With 8 bases removed from V and 13 bases from J, the gap between germline ends came to 15 bases. This CDR3 contains 11 residues. Germline V gene lookup returns CDR1 SGHTA and CDR2 FQGNSA. CDR3 DNA: TGTGCCAGCTTGGGACGGTCGGTTCAGTTCTTC. This codes for CASLGRSVQFF. The entire variable domain, with the rest obtained from reference TRBV7-2 and TRBJ2-1, is as follows: GAGVSQSPSNKVTEKGKDVELRCDPISGHTALYWYRQSLGQGLEFLIYFQGNSAPDKSGLPSDRFSAERTGGSVSTLTIQRTQQEDSAVYLCASLGRSVQFFGPGTRLTVL.

The V call is TRBV24-1, the J call TRBJ2-1; D gene unclear. Looked up from germline, CDR1 is KGHDR and CDR2 is SFDVKD. V gave up 7 bases and J gave up 6 bases, with 15 bases separating them. The CDR3 contains 14 residues. The CDR3 DNA reads TGTGCCACCAGCGATAAAGGGCAGCTCAATGAGCAGTTCTTC. Protein product: CATSDKGQLNEQFF.

The rearrangement joins TRBV4-1 to TRBJ2-2; 8 bases are a match to TRBD2. With V trimmed by 6 bases and J by 2 bases, 5 bases remained unmatched. The CDR3 has 15 amino acids. Germline V gives CDR1 MGHRA, CDR2 YSYEKL. The CDR3 region has the DNA TGCGCCAGCAGGGAGCGGGGGACCAACACCGGGGAGCTGTTTTTT. Translated: CASRERGTNTGELFF.

The chain links TRBV2 to TRBJ2-2; D unclear. The V and J ends lost 7 bases and 6 bases respectively, with 12 bases between them. Germline CDR1 SNHLY, CDR2 FYNNEI. This CDR3 is built from 13 residues. The CDR3, as DNA: TGTGCCAGCACTAACCTACCTGCCGGGGAGCTGTTTTTT. Amino acid sequence: CASTNLPAGELFF.

V gene TRBV29-1 combines with J gene TRBJ1-2; 9 nucleotides align to TRBD1. V lost 5 bases to trimming and J lost 8 bases; unmatched junction nucleotides: 6. CDR3 size: 12 residues. Germline values: CDR1 SQVTM, CDR2 ANQGSEA. This CDR3 reads CSVQQGAEGYTF. CDR3 coding DNA: TGCAGCGTTCAACAGGGGGCCGAGGGCTACACCTTC. Filled out from reference TRBV29-1 and TRBJ1-2, the complete variable domain reads SAVISQKPSRDICQRGTSLTIQCQVDSQVTMMFWYRQQPGQSLTLIATANQGSEATYESGFVIDKFPISRPNLTFSTLTVSNMSPEDSSIYLCSVQQGAEGYTFGSGTRLTVV.

V usage is TRBV20-1 and J usage is TRBJ2-1, with 7 bases lining up with TRBD2. CDR1 is DFQATT and CDR2 is SNEGSKA in the germline V gene (reference sequence). The CDR3 runs 11 residues. CDR3 protein: CSPGGNNEQFF. CDR3 in DNA: TGCAGCCCCGGGGGGAACAATGAGCAGTTCTTC.

This CDR3 reads CASSRSLNTEAFF. In DNA, the CDR3 is TGTGCCAGCAGCAGATCACTGAACACTGAAGCTTTCTTT. V usage is TRBV14 and J usage is TRBJ1-1; D call uncertain. The V gene lost 5 bases and the J gene lost 0 bases, with 7 bases spanning the gap. The CDR3 spans 13 residues. From germline, CDR1 is SGHDN and CDR2 FVKESK.

The rearrangement links TRBV9 to TRBJ2-1; tentatively, D is TRBD1 (5 bases). Trimming removed 0 bases at V and 5 bases at J, with 9 bases between. The CDR3 contains 14 residues. Germline values: CDR1 SGDLS, CDR2 YYNGEE. The CDR3, as DNA: TGTGCCAGCAGCGTAGCCTCCAGGGACAATGAGCAGTTCTTC. It specifies CASSVASRDNEQFF.

The gene calls are TRBV9 and TRBJ2-3; perhaps TRBD1 as D (6 bases). With 2 bases removed from V and 3 bases from J, the gap between germline ends came to 13 bases. Germline loops: CDR1 SGDLS, CDR2 YYNGEE. CDR3 length: 15 amino acids. CDR3 residues: CASSVTTGATDTQYF. Here the CDR3 DNA reads TGTGCCAGCAGCGTCACGACAGGAGCTACAGATACGCAGTATTTT.

The CDR3 is CASSHGTGGFSNQPQHF. The CDR3 bases are TGTGCCAGCAGTCACGGGACAGGGGGCTTTAGCAATCAGCCCCAGCATTTT. The gene calls are TRBV12-3 or TRBV12-4 and TRBJ1-5; TRBD1 agrees at 12 bases. After removal of 5 bases from V and 0 bases from J, the junction contained 5 bases not matched to a gene. CDR3 size: 17 residues.

This clonotype is a singleton in its sample. This chain uses TRBV5-4 with TRBJ2-7; D call uncertain. Germline-derived CDR1 and CDR2 are SGHNT and YYREEE (reference sequence). V was clipped by 0 bases and J by 6 bases, with 16 bases between them. The length of the CDR3 is 15 residues. CDR3 in amino acids: CASSLGDAVPTEQYF. The CDR3 DNA reads TGTGCCAGCAGCTTGGGTGACGCAGTGCCGACCGAGCAGTACTTC.

The rearrangement links TRBV29-1 to TRBJ2-7; 9 nucleotides agree with TRBD2. The junction had 9 bases not matched to a gene; V was cut back by 4 bases and J by 2 bases. The germline CDR1 and CDR2 sequences are SQVTM and ANQGSEA. This CDR3 has 15 residues. CDR3 protein: CSVAGLAGSPYEQYF. The CDR3 nucleotides read TGCAGCGTTGCGGGTCTAGCGGGGAGCCCCTACGAGCAGTACTTC.

The rearrangement links TRBV7-3 to TRBJ1-6, with TRBD1 matching over 10 bases. V shed 5 bases, J shed 7 bases, and the junction held 2 bases outside the gene matches. CDR1 is SGHTA, CDR2 FQGTGA, per germline. The CDR3 has 14 amino acids. As DNA, the CDR3 is TGTGCCAGCAGCCGGGACAGGGGAAATTCACCCCTCCACTTT. This sequence encodes CASSRDRGNSPLHF.

The rearrangement uses TRBV2 and TRBJ1-5; no definite D call. The CDR3 sequence is 14 residues long. V shed 4 bases and J shed 2 bases, with 9 bases lying between them. CDR1 is SNHLY and CDR2 is FYNNEI in the germline V gene. CDR3: CASSGTAGNQPQHF. CDR3 DNA sequence: TGTGCCAGCAGTGGAACAGCCGGCAATCAGCCCCAGCATTTT. The full variable domain, rest sourced from reference TRBV2 and TRBJ1-5, is EPEVTQTPSHQVTQMGQEVILRCVPISNHLYFYWYRQILGQKVEFLVSFYNNEISEKSEIFDDQFSVERPDGSNFTLKIRSTKLEDSAMYFCASSGTAGNQPQHFGDGTRLSIL.

V and J are TRBV30 and TRBJ2-5; TRBD1 agrees at 7 bases. J lost 6 bases, V lost 4 bases, and 8 bases had no gene match. Per germline, CDR1 GTSNPN and CDR2 SVGIG (reference sequence). The CDR3 has 13 amino acids. The CDR3 loop reads CAWKRQGGQTQYF. The CDR3 coding sequence is TGTGCCTGGAAACGACAGGGCGGACAGACCCAGTACTTC.

The chain uses TRBV20-1 and TRBJ2-4; a weak D match, TRBD2 (5 bases). V lost 3 bases to trimming and J lost 8 bases, with 14 bases between them. Looked up from germline, CDR1 is DFQATT and CDR2 is SNEGSKA (reference sequence). The CDR3 spans 13 residues. The CDR3 region has the DNA TGCAGTGCTAGTATTCCCGGGAAACACATTCAGTACTTC. It translates to CSASIPGKHIQYF.

The genes are TRBV7-9 and TRBJ1-4, with D perhaps TRBD1 (6 bases). This CDR3 region has 13 residues. Germline V gene sequence: CDR1 SEHNR, CDR2 FQNEAQ (reference sequence). The V and J ends lost 4 bases and 6 bases respectively, with 9 bases between them. CDR3 protein: CASSSGTYEKLFF. Here the CDR3 DNA reads TGTGCCAGCAGCTCCGGGACATATGAAAAACTGTTTTTT.

The CDR3 sequence is CAWSVRTSGDRNTQYF. The CDR3 coding sequence is TGTGCCTGGAGTGTACGGACTAGCGGTGATCGGAATACGCAGTATTTT. The rearrangement joins TRBV30 to TRBJ2-3; TRBD2 matches at 10 bases. This CDR3 spans 16 amino acids. Germline CDR1 and CDR2: GTSNPN and SVGIG (reference sequence). The ends lost 0 bases at V and 7 bases at J; junction bases unmatched: 10.

The chain is built from TRBV7-9 and TRBJ2-7; 13 nucleotides agree with TRBD2. V shed 5 bases, J shed 3 bases, and the junction held 7 bases outside the gene matches. This CDR3 spans 16 amino acids. The germline gives CDR1 SEHNR, CDR2 FQNEAQ (reference sequence). CDR3: CASSPRLAGGVYEQYF. The CDR3 DNA reads TGTGCCAGCAGCCCGCGACTAGCGGGAGGTGTCTACGAGCAGTACTTC.

This chain uses TRBV12-3 or TRBV12-4 with TRBJ1-5, with D maybe TRBD1 (5 bases). The CDR3 contains 15 residues. Trimming pared 6 bases from V and 7 bases from J, leaving 19 bases between. The CDR3 loop is CASSPDTNRGQPQHF. The DNA of the CDR3 is TGTGCCAGCAGCCCGGACACCAATCGAGGGCAGCCCCAGCATTTT.

The chain combines TRBV20-1 with TRBJ1-1; D is ambiguous. The germline V gene encodes CDR1 DFQATT and CDR2 SNEGSKA (reference sequence). The CDR3 has 13 amino acids. Trimming cost V 6 bases and J 1 base, with 12 bases left between them. The CDR3 is CSAGLGPNTEAFF. CDR3 sequence (DNA): TGCAGTGCCGGCCTTGGCCCGAACACTGAAGCTTTCTTT.

The gene calls are TRBV27 and TRBJ2-1; D possibly uses TRBD1 or TRBD2 (5 bases each). Germline V gene sequence: CDR1 MNHEY, CDR2 SMNVEV (reference sequence). The CDR3 runs 15 residues. V dropped 1 base and J dropped 8 bases, with 15 bases sitting between them. CDR3 sequence reads: CASSLWLGDGDEQFF. CDR3 bases: TGTGCCAGCAGTTTATGGTTAGGGGACGGCGATGAGCAGTTCTTC.